Below, one T cell receptor (beta chain) is given with its context. Its antigen is as yet unknown. The data were obtained in a study of cytomegalovirus exposure and HLA in healthy donors. Study outcomes and limitations: Previous analysis showed most TCR beta V segments were productive about 87% or about 30% of the time. A later analysis linked a missense DCLRE1C variant to TCR beta V- and J-gene trimming. Among donors in an Asian-associated ancestry cluster, a later analysis reportedly found fewer N-insertions than the approximately 700-donor mean.

The CDR3 spans 16 residues. Germline V gene data show CDR1 as SGHRS and CDR2 as YFSETQ. V dropped 4 bases and J dropped 3 bases, with 20 bases sitting between them. The PCR contained 60 Vbeta and 13 Jbeta primers. As handled by the study authors: In a later analysis, of around 85 million unique beta chains, about 12 million appeared in at least two donors. Data came from immunoSEQ multiplex PCR; TCRdb stores just in-frame clones and leaves some out. V and J calls and clone size are copied from that table; D and trimming were computed from the DNA. The data contain more than 95,000 clones, roughly 85% of them singletons.

The chain recombines TRBV5-1 with TRBJ2-7; TRBD2 might be the D (6 bases). Source material: PBMCs. The source is a man in his 60s in good health and CMV-seropositive. CDR3 coding DNA: TGCGCCAGCAGCAGAGGGGCTGGGACTCCTTACTACGAGCAGTACTTC. Protein: CASSRGAGTPYYEQYF.